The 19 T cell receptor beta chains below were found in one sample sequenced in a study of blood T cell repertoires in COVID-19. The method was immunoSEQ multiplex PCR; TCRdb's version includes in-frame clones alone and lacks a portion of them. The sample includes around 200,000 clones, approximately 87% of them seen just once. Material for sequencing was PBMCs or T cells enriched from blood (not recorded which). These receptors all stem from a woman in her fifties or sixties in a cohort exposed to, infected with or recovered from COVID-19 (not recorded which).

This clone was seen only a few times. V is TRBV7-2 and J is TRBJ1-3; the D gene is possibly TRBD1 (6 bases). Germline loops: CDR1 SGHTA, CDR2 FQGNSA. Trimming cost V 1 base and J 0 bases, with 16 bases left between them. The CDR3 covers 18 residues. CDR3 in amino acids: CASSLDQGILPSGNTIYF. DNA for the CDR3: TGTGCCAGCAGCTTAGACCAGGGGATACTGCCCTCTGGAAACACCATATATTTT.

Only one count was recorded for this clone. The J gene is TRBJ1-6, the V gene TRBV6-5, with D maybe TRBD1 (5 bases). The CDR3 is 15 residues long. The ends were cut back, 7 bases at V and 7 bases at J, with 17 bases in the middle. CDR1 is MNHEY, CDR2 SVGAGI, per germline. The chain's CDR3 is CASTPGQGWNSPLHF. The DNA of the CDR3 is TGTGCCAGCACCCCCGGGCAGGGATGGAATTCACCCCTCCACTTT.

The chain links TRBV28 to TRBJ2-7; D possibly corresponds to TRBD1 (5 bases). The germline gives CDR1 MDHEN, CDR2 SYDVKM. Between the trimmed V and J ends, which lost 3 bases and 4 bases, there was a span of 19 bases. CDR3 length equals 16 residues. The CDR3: CASSFPGRAEVYEQYF. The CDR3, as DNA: TGTGCCAGCAGTTTCCCGGGCAGGGCAGAGGTTTACGAGCAGTACTTC.

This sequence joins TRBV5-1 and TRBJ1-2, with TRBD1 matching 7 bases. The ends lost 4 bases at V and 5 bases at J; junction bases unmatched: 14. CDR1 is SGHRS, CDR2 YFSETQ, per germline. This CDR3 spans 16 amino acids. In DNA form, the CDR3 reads TGCGCCAGCAGCCAAACAACAGGGGCCGGGGCGTATGGCTACACCTTC. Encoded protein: CASSQTTGAGAYGYTF.

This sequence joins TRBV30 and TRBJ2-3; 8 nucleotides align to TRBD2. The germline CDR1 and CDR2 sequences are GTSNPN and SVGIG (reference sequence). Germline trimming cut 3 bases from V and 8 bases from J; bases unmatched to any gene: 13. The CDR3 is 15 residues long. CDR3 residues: CAWRGEGLERGTQYF. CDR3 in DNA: TGTGCCTGGAGGGGTGAGGGACTAGAGAGGGGTACGCAGTATTTT. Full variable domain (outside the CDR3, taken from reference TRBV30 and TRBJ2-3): SQTIHQWPATLVQPVGSPLSLECTVEGTSNPNLYWYRQAAGRGLQLLFYSVGIGQISSEVPQNLSASRPQDRQFILSSKKLLLSDSGFYLCAWRGEGLERGTQYFGPGTRLTVL.

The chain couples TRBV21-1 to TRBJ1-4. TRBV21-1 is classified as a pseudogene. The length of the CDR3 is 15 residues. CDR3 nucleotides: TGTGCCAGCAGCAAAATCGGGGGGGGAAGAGAAAAACTGTTTTTT. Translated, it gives CASSKIGGGREKLFF.

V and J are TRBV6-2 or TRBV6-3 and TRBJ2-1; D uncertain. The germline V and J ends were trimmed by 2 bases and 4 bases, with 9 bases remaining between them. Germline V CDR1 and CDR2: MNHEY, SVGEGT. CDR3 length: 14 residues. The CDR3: CASSYRVSYNEQFF. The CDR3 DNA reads TGTGCCAGCAGTTACAGAGTTAGTTACAATGAGCAGTTCTTC.

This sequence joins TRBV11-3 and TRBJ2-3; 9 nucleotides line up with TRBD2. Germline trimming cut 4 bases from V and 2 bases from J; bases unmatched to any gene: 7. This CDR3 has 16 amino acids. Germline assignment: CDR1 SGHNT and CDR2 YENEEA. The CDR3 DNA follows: TGTGCCAGCAGCTCCTATGGCGGGGGGGCCACAGATACGCAGTATTTT. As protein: CASSSYGGGATDTQYF. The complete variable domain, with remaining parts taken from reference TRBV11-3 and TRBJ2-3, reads EAGVVQSPRYKIIEKKQPVAFWCNPISGHNTLYWYLQNLGQGPELLIRYENEEAVDDSQLPKDRFSAERLKGVDSTLKIQPAELGDSAVYLCASSSYGGGATDTQYFGPGTRLTVL.

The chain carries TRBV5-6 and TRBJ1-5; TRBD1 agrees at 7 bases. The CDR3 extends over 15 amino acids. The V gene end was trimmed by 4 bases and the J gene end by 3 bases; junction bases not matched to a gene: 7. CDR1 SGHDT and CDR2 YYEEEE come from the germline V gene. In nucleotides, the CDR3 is TGTGCCAGCAGCCAAAGGGGGCGGGACAATCAGCCCCAGCATTTT. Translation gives CASSQRGRDNQPQHF.

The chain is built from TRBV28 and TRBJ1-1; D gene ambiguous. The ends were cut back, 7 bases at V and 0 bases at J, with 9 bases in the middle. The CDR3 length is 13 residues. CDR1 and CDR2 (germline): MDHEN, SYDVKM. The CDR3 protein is CASITLMNTEAFF. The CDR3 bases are TGTGCCAGCATAACTCTGATGAACACTGAAGCTTTCTTT.

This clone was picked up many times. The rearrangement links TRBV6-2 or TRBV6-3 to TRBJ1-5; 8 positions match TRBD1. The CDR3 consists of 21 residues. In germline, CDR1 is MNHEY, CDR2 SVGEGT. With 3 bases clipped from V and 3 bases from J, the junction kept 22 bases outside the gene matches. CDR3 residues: CASSYMFEAWDRTRLNQPQHF. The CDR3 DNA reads TGTGCCAGCAGTTATATGTTCGAGGCTTGGGACAGGACCCGCCTCAATCAGCCCCAGCATTTT.

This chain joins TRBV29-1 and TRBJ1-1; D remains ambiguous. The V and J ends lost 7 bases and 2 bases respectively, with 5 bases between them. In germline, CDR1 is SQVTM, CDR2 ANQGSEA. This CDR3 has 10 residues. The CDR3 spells CSASNTEAFF. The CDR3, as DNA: TGCAGCGCCAGTAACACTGAAGCTTTCTTT.

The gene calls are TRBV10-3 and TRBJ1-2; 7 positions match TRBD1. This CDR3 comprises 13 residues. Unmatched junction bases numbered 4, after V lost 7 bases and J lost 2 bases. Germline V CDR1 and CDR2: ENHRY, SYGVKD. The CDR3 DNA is TGTGCCATCACGGGACAGCGAAACTATGGCTACACCTTC. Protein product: CAITGQRNYGYTF.

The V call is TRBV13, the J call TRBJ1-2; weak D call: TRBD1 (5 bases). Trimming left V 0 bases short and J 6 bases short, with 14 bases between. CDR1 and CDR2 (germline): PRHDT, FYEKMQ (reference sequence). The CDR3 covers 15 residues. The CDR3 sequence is CASSLGQWQGDGYTF. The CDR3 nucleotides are TGTGCCAGCAGCTTAGGCCAATGGCAGGGCGATGGCTACACCTTC.

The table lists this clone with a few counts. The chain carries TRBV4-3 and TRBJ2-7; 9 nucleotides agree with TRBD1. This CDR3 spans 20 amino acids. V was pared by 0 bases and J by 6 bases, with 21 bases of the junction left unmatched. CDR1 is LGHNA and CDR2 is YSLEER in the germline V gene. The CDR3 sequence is CASSQDSVYYSRDRVAEQYF. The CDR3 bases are TGCGCCAGCAGCCAAGATTCTGTATACTATAGTCGGGACAGGGTAGCCGAGCAGTACTTC.

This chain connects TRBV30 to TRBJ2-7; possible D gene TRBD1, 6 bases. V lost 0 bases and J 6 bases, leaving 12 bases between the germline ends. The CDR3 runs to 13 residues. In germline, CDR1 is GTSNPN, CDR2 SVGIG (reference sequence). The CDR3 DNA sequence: TGTGCCTGGAGTGTACGTAGGACAGCCGAGCAGTACTTC. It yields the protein CAWSVRRTAEQYF.

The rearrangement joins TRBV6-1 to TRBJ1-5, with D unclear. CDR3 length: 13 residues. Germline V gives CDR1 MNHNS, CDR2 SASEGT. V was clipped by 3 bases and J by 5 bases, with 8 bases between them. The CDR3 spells CASSEGSYQPQHF. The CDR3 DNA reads TGTGCCAGCAGTGAGGGCAGTTATCAGCCCCAGCATTTT.

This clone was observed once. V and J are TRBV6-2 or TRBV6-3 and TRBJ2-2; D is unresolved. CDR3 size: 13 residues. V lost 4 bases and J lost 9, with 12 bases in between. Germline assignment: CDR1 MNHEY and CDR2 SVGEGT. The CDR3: CASSFGWARELFF. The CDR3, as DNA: TGTGCCAGCAGTTTCGGATGGGCCAGGGAGCTGTTTTTT.

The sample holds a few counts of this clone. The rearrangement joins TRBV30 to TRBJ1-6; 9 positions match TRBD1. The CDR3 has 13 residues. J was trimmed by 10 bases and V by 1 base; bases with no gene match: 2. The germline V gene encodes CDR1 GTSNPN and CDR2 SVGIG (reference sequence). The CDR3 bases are TGTGCCTGGAGTGGACAGGGGGGGTCACCCCTCCACTTT. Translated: CAWSGQGGSPLHF. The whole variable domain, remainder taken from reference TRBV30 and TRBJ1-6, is SQTIHQWPATLVQPVGSPLSLECTVEGTSNPNLYWYRQAAGRGLQLLFYSVGIGQISSEVPQNLSASRPQDRQFILSSKKLLLSDSGFYLCAWSGQGGSPLHFGNGTRLTVT.